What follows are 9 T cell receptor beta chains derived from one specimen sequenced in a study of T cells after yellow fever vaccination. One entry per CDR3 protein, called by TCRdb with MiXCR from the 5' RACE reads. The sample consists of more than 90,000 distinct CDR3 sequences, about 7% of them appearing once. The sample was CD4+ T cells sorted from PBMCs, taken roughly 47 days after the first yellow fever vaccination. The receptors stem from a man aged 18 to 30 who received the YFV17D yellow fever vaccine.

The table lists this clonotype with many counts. For the CDR3, the DNA is TGCGCCAGCAGCCAAGCCCACGGGGTCCTTAGCACAGATACGCAGTATTTT. Its translation: CASSQAHGVLSTDTQYF. The rearrangement links TRBV4-3 to TRBJ2-3; tentative D call: TRBD2 (5 bases). V shed 1 base and J shed 0 bases, with 14 bases lying between them. CDR1 is LGHNA, CDR2 YSLEER, per germline. CDR3 length equals 17 residues.

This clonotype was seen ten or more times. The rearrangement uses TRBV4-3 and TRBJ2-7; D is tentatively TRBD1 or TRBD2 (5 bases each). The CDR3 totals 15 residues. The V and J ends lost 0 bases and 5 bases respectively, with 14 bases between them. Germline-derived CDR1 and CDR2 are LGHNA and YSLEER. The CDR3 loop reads CASSQESRVGHEQYF. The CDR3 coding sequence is TGCGCCAGCAGCCAAGAAAGCAGGGTGGGACACGAGCAGTACTTC.

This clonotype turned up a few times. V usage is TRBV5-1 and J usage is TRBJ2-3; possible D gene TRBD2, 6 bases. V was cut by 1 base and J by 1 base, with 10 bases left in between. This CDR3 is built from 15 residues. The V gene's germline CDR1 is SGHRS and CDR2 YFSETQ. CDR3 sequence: CASSLSSSGTDTQYF. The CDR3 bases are TGCGCCAGCAGCTTGTCATCTAGCGGCACAGATACGCAGTATTTT.

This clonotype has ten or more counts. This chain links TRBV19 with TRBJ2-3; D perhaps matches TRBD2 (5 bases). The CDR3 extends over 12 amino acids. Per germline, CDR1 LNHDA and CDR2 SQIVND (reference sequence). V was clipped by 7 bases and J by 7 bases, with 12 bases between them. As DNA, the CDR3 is TGTGCCAGTACGGGGAGCTATAATACGCAGTATTTT. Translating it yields CASTGSYNTQYF.

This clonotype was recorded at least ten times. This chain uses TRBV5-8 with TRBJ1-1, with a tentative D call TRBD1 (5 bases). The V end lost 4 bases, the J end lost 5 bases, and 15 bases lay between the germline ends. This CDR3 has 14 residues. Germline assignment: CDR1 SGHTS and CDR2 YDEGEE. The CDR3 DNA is TGTGCCAGCAGCCTGCTGGGGGTGGGGACTGAAGCTTTCTTT. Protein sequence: CASSLLGVGTEAFF.

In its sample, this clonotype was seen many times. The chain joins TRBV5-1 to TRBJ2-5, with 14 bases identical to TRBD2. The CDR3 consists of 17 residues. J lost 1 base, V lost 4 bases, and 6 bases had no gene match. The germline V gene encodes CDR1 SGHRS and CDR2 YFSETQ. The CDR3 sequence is CASSLGLAGARQETQYF. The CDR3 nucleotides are TGCGCCAGCAGCCTGGGACTAGCGGGGGCCCGCCAAGAGACCCAGTACTTC.

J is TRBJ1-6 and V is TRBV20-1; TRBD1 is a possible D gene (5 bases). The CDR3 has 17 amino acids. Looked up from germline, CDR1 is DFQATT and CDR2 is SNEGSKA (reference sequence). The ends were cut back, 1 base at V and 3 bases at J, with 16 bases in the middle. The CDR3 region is CSARGASLTVYNSPLHF. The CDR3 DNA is TGCAGTGCTAGAGGGGCGTCGTTGACAGTCTATAATTCACCCCTCCACTTT.

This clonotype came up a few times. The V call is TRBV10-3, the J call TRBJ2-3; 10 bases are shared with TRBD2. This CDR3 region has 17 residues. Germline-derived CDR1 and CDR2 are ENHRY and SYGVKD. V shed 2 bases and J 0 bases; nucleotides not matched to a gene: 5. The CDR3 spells CAISEEERGGSTDTQYF. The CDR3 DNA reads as TGTGCCATCAGTGAGGAGGAGCGGGGGGGGAGCACAGATACGCAGTATTTT.

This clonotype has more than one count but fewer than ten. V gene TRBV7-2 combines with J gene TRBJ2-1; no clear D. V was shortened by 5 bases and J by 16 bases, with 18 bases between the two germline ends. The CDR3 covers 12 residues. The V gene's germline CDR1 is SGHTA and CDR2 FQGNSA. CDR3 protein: CASSPNTKSSFF. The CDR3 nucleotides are TGTGCCAGCAGCCCCAATACTAAGAGTTCTTTCTTC.